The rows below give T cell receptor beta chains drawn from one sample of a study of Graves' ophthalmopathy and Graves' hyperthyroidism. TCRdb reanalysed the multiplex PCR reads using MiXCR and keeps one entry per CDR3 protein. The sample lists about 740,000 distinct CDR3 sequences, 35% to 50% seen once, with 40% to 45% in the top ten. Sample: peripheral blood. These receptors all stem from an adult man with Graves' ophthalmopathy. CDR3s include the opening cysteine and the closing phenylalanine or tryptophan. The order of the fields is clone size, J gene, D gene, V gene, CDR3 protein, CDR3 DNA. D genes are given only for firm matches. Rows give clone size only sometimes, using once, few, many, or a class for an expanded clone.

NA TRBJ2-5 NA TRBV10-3 CAISEFRQSARETQYF TGTGCCATCAGTGAGTTCCGACAGAGTGCGCGGGAGACCCAGTACTTC
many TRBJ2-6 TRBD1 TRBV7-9 CASSITGAGANVLTF TGTGCCAGCAGCATTACAGGGGCTGGGGCCAACGTCCTGACTTTC
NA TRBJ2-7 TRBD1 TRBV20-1 CSAPQRGPYEQYF TGCAGTGCCCCCCAGAGGGGGCCCTACGAGCAGTACTTC
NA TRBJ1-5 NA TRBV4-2 CASSQDGVQGGQPQHF TGTGCCAGCAGCCAAGATGGTGTGCAGGGAGGTCAGCCCCAGCATTTT
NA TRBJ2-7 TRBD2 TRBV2 CASRSWTSGTYEQYF TGTGCCAGCAGAAGTTGGACTAGCGGGACCTACGAGCAGTACTTC
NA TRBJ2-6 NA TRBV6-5 CASSYGLTGANVLTF TGTGCCAGCAGTTACGGGTTAACTGGGGCCAACGTCCTGACTTTC
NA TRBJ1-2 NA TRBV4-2 CASSQPQGSEGYTF TGTGCCAGCAGCCAACCACAGGGTTCAGAGGGCTACACCTTC
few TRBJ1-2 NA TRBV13 CASSFGVQDYTF TGTGCCAGCAGCTTCGGGGTCCAGGACTACACCTTC
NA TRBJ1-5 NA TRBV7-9 CASSLGSIQPQHF TGTGCCAGCAGCTTAGGTTCAATCCAGCCCCAGCATTTT
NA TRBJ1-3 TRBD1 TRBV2 CASRYRGNGNTIYF TGTGCCAGCAGGTACAGGGGGAATGGAAACACCATATATTTT
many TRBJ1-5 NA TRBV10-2 CATTSGNQPQHF TGCGCCACCACTTCGGGGAATCAGCCCCAGCATTTT
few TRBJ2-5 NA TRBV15 CATSSARRGETQYF TGTGCCACCAGCAGCGCCCGGAGGGGAGAGACCCAGTACTTC
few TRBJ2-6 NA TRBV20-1 CSARPGGELANVLTF TGCAGTGCTAGACCTGGCGGGGAGCTGGCCAACGTCCTGACTTTC
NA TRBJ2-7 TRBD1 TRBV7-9 CASGRPGQGAYEQYF TGTGCCAGCGGAAGACCGGGACAGGGGGCTTACGAGCAGTACTTC
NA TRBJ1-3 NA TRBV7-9 CASSVERSSGNTIYF TGTGCCAGCAGCGTCGAACGTTCATCTGGAAACACCATATATTTT
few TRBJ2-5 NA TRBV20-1 CSASGAGQETQYF TGCAGTGCTAGTGGGGCAGGCCAAGAGACCCAGTACTTC
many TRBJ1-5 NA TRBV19 CASSSLNQPQHF TGTGCCAGTAGCTCCCTAAATCAGCCCCAGCATTTT
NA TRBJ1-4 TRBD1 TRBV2 CASSRDRADEKLFF TGTGCCAGCAGCCGCGACAGGGCGGATGAAAAACTGTTTTTT
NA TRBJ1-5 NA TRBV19 CASSRYSNQSQHF TGTGCCAGTAGTCGGTATAGCAATCAGTCCCAGCATTTT
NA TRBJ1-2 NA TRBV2 CAKEGTTNYGYTF TGTGCCAAGGAAGGGACAACTAACTATGGCTACACCTTC
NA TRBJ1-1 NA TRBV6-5 CASRTSGYDQNTEAFF TGTGCCAGCAGAACCTCGGGGTATGATCAGAACACTGAAGCTTTCTTT
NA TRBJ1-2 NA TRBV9 CASSAEDRPRESYTF TGTGCCAGCAGCGCAGAAGATAGGCCCCGAGAGAGCTACACCTTC
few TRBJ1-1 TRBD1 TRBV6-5 CASSLDRGRIPEAFF TGTGCCAGCAGTTTAGACAGGGGGCGCATCCCTGAAGCTTTCTTT
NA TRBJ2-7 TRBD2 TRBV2 CASSSGGNYERYF TGTGCCAGCAGCTCGGGGGGGAACTACGAGCGGTACTTC
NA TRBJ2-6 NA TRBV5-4 CASSLARGGNTGANVLTF TGTGCCAGCAGCTTGGCAAGGGGGGGAAACACCGGGGCCAACGTCCTGACTTTC
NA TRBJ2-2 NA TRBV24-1 CATLLGGTGELFF TGTGCCACCCTCTTGGGGGGCACCGGGGAGCTGTTTTTT
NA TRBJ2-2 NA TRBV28 CARSLNWHPANTGELFF TGTGCCCGCAGCCTGAACTGGCACCCAGCGAACACCGGGGAGCTGTTTTTT
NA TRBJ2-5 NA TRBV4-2 CASSQAGRIRETQYF TGTGCCAGCAGCCAAGCAGGGAGGATTCGAGAGACCCAGTACTTC
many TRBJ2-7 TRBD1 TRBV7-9 CASSPRTGYEQYF TGTGCCAGCAGCCCAAGGACAGGCTACGAGCAGTACTTC
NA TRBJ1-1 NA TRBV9 CASSAPTSANTEAFF TGTGCCAGCAGCGCACCGACAAGCGCGAACACTGAAGCTTTCTTT
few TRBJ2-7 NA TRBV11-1 CASSLTDFYEQYF TGTGCCAGCAGCTTAACAGATTTCTACGAGCAGTACTTC
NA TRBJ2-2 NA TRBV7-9 CASSIYLCSVEGGNTGELFF NA
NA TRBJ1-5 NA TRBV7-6 CVQGRSQPQHF TGTGTCCAGGGGCGAAGTCAGCCCCAGCATTTT
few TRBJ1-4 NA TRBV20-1 CSAWADNEKLFF TGCAGTGCCTGGGCGGACAATGAAAAACTGTTTTTT
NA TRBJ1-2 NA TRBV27 CASRTDRITNYGYTF TGTGCCAGCAGAACCGACAGGATTACAAACTATGGCTACACCTTC
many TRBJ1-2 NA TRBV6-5 CASSSPGGYTF TGTGCCAGCAGTTCCCCTGGTGGCTACACCTTC
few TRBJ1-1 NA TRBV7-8 CASSLEGPYTSTEAFF TGTGCCAGCAGCTTAGAGGGCCCCTACACAAGCACCGAAGCTTTCTTT
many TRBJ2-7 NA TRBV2 CASSEFVEEQYF TGTGCCAGCAGTGAATTTGTGGAGGAGCAGTACTTC
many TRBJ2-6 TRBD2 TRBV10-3 CASSYSTSGGGANVLTF TGTGCCAGCAGTTACTCGACTAGCGGGGGTGGGGCCAACGTCCTGACTTTC
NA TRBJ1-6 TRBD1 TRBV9 CASSNRQGGNSPLHF TGTGCCAGCAGCAACCGACAGGGAGGGAATTCACCCCTCCACTTT
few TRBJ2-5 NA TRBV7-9 CASSPAPGVREIQYF TGTGCCAGCAGCCCCGCCCCGGGAGTGAGAGAGATCCAGTACTTC
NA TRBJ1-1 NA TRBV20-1 CSARETRNTEAFF TGCAGTGCTAGAGAAACCAGGAACACTGAAGCTTTCTTT
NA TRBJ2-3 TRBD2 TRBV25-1 CASSPALAGGGDTQYF TGTGCCAGCAGCCCAGCTCTAGCGGGAGGCGGAGATACGCAGTATTTT
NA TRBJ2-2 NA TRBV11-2 CASSFIRAGTGELFF TGTGCCAGCAGCTTTATCAGGGCCGGAACCGGGGAGCTGTTTTTT
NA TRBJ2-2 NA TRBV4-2 CASSQEWEPGELFF TGTGCCAGCAGCCAAGAGTGGGAGCCCGGGGAGCTGTTTTTT
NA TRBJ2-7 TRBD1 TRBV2 CASSPFGTGKTPYEQYF TGTGCCAGCTCACCATTCGGGACAGGGAAAACGCCCTACGAGCAGTACTTC
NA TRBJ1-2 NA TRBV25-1 CASSSQGHPDANYGYTF TGTGCCAGCAGCTCTCAGGGACACCCAGACGCAAACTATGGCTACACCTTC
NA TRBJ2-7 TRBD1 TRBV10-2 CASSVVGTGDYEQYF TGCGCCAGCAGTGTCGTCGGGACAGGGGACTACGAGCAGTACTTC
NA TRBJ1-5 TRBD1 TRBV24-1 CASSSETGWSNQPQHF TGTGCCAGCAGCTCCGAGACAGGGTGGAGCAATCAGCCCCAGCATTTT
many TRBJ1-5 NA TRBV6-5 CASRRSSNQPQHF TGTGCCAGCCGTCGGTCTAGCAATCAGCCCCAGCATTTT
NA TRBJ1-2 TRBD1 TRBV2 CASSTQGGGYGYTF TGTGCCAGCAGCACACAGGGGGGGGGCTATGGCTACACCTTC
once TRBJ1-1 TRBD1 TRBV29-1 CSVRGRGQGNTEAFF TGCAGCGTTCGGGGCAGGGGGCAAGGGAACACTGAAGCTTTCTTT
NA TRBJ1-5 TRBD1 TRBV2 CASSYTIPGQRDQPQHF TGTGCCAGCAGTTACACAATACCGGGACAGAGAGATCAGCCCCAGCATTTT
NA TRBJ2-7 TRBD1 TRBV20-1 CSARAARTGGFYEQYF TGCAGTGCTAGAGCGGCCCGGACAGGGGGCTTCTACGAGCAGTACTTC
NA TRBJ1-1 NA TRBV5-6 CASSNRLNTEAFF TGTGCCAGCAGTAATAGACTGAACACTGAAGCTTTCTTT
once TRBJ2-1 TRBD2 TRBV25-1 CANKRGGYNEQFF TGTGCCAACAAGCGGGGGGGTTACAATGAGCAGTTCTTC
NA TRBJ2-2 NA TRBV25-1 CASMVRNTGELFF TGTGCCAGCATGGTACGAAACACCGGGGAGCTGTTTTTT
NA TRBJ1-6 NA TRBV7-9 CASSYQETVVGSPLHF TGTGCCAGCAGTTACCAAGAGACGGTCGTGGGGTCACCCCTCCACTTT
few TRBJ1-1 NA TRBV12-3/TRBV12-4 CASGFGQGTEAFF TGTGCTAGTGGTTTCGGGCAGGGCACTGAAGCTTTCTTT
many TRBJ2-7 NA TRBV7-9 CASSPPLAYEQYF TGTGCCAGCAGCCCCCCCCTAGCTTACGAGCAGTACTTC